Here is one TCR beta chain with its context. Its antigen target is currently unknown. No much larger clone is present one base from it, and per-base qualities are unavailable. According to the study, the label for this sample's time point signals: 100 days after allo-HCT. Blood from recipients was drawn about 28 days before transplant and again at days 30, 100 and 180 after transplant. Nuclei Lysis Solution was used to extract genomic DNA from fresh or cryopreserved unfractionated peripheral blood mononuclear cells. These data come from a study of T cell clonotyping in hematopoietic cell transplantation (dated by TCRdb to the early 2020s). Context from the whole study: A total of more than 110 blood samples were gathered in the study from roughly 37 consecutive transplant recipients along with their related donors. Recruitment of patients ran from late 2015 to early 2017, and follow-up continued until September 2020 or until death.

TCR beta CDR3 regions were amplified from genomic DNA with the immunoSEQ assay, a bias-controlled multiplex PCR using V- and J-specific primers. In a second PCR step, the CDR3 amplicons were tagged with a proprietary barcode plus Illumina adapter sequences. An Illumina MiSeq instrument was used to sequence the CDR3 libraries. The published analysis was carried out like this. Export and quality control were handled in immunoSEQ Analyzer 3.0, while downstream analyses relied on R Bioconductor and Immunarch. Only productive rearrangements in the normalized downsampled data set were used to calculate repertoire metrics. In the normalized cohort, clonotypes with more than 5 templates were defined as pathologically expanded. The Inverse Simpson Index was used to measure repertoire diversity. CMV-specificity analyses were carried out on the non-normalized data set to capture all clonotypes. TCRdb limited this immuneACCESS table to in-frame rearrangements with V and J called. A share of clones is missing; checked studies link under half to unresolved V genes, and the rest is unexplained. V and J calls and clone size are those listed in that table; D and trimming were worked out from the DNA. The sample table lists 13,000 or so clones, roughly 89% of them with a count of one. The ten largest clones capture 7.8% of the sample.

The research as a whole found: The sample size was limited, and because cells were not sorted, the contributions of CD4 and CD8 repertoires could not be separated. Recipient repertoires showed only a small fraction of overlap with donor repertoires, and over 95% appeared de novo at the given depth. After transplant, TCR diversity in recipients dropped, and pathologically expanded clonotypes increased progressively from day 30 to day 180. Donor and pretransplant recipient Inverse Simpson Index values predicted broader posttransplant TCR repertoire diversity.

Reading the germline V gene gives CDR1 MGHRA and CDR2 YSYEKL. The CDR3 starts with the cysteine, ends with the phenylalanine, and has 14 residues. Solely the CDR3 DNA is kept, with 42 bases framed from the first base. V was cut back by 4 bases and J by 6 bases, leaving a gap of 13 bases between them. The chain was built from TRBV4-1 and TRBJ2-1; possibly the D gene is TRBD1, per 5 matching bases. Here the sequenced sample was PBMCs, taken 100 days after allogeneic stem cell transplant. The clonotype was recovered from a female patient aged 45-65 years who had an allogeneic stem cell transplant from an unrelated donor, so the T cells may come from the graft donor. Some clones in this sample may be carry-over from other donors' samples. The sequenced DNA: TGCGCCAGCAGCCTCGTAGGGGAAACCAATGAGCAGTTCTTC. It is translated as CASSLVGETNEQFF.